This entry lists 10 T cell receptor beta chains sequenced from one sample in a study of blood T cell repertoires in COVID-19. Using immunoSEQ multiplex PCR, the repertoire was profiled, and TCRdb retains in-frame clones only, with some absent. Found here are about 170,000 clones, about 86% of them singletons; the top ten hold approximately 10%. Sequencing used peripheral blood. Receptors were obtained from a man between 70 and 80 years old with active or convalescent COVID-19.

This clone was seen only a few times. V usage is TRBV7-9 and J usage is TRBJ1-1; 7 bases line up with TRBD1. CDR3 length: 14 residues. Per the germline V gene, CDR1 is SEHNR and CDR2 is FQNEAQ (reference sequence). V was pared by 6 bases and J by 4 bases, with 8 bases of the junction left unmatched. The DNA of the CDR3 is TGTGCCAGCAGACACTCAGGGGGTGGCACTGAAGCTTTCTTT. It translates to CASRHSGGGTEAFF.

V and J are TRBV5-5 and TRBJ1-5, with 12 bases aligning to TRBD1. Germline V gene data show CDR1 as SGHKS and CDR2 as YYEKEE (reference sequence). Trimming at V came to 4 bases and at J to 3 bases, leaving 2 bases not matched to a gene. The length of the CDR3 is 15 residues. CDR3 loop: CASSQGQGANQPQHF. DNA of the CDR3: TGTGCCAGCAGCCAGGGACAGGGGGCCAATCAGCCCCAGCATTTT.

This CDR3 is CASRPPGGGTDTQYF. The CDR3 DNA reads TGTGCCAGTAGGCCCCCAGGGGGCGGCACAGATACGCAGTATTTT. The V and J genes are TRBV19 and TRBJ2-3, with TRBD1 identical over 8 bases. Germline lookup yields CDR1 LNHDA and CDR2 SQIVND (reference sequence). The CDR3 extends over 15 amino acids. J gave up 1 base and V 6 bases, and 6 bases lay outside the gene matches. The entire variable domain, with the rest obtained from reference TRBV19 and TRBJ2-3, is as follows: DGGITQSPKYLFRKEGQNVTLSCEQNLNHDAMYWYRQDPGQGLRLIYYSQIVNDFQKGDIAEGYSVSREKKESFPLTVTSAQKNPTAFYLCASRPPGGGTDTQYFGPGTRLTVL.

The chain couples TRBV28 to TRBJ2-1, with TRBD2 matching over 11 bases. The CDR3 has 17 amino acids. Germline lookup yields CDR1 MDHEN and CDR2 SYDVKM. V shed 4 bases, J shed 7 bases, and the junction held 12 bases outside the gene matches. CDR3 DNA: TGTGCCAGCAGTTCCGTGATAGCGGGAGGGCGGCGGAATGAGCAGTTCTTC. It specifies CASSSVIAGGRRNEQFF.

The chain joins TRBV7-9 to TRBJ1-2, with D possibly being TRBD1 (6 bases). The CDR3 contains 14 residues. V was cut by 8 bases and J by 6 bases, with 19 bases left in between. The V gene's germline CDR1 is SEHNR and CDR2 FQNEAQ (reference sequence). The CDR3 DNA reads TGTGCCAGCGGTTCCTGGGGAGGGGGAGATGGCTACACCTTC. Protein product: CASGSWGGGDGYTF.

This clone was counted a single time. The genes are TRBV4-3 and TRBJ2-5; D is perhaps TRBD2 (5 bases). This CDR3 has 13 amino acids. The V gene lost 5 bases and the J gene lost 2 bases, with 9 bases spanning the gap. CDR1 and CDR2 from the germline V gene are LGHNA and YSLEER. The CDR3 is CASSTRLQETQYF. In DNA, the CDR3 is TGCGCCAGCAGCACTAGGTTACAAGAGACCCAGTACTTC.

V usage is TRBV9 and J usage is TRBJ2-2; maybe TRBD2 (7 bases). The CDR3 totals 16 residues. V was clipped by 2 bases and J by 5 bases, with 16 bases between them. The germline CDR1 and CDR2 sequences are SGDLS and YYNGEE. The CDR3 region is CASSVTLRGRTGELFF. The CDR3 DNA sequence: TGTGCCAGCAGCGTCACTCTGCGGGGGCGGACCGGGGAGCTGTTTTTT.

This clone was recorded once. The chain has TRBV15 and TRBJ2-1, with a weak D call TRBD2 (6 bases). V dropped 0 bases and J dropped 12 bases, with 18 bases sitting between them. Germline-derived CDR1 and CDR2 are LNHNV and YYDKDF (reference sequence). The CDR3 runs 15 residues. The CDR3 region is CATSRDLFGRGLQFF. The CDR3 coding sequence is TGTGCCACCAGCAGAGATCTCTTCGGGCGGGGACTGCAGTTCTTC. Full variable domain (rest looked up from reference TRBV15 and TRBJ2-1): DAMVIQNPRYQVTQFGKPVTLSCSQTLNHNVMYWYQQKSSQAPKLLFHYYDKDFNNEADTPDNFQSRRPNTSFCFLDIRSPGLGDTAMYLCATSRDLFGRGLQFFGPGTRLTVL.

The chain uses TRBV7-2 and TRBJ1-1, with 8 bases that match TRBD1. V was clipped by 6 bases and J by 3 bases; unmatched bases: 6. Germline CDR1 reads SGHTA; CDR2 reads FQGNSA. The CDR3 has 14 residues. CDR3 protein: CASSYRGGDTEAFF. CDR3 DNA sequence: TGTGCCAGCAGTTACAGGGGGGGGGACACTGAAGCTTTCTTT.

The chain couples TRBV5-1 to TRBJ2-1; D remains unclear. Deletions cut 4 bases from V and 0 bases from J, with 14 bases between. CDR3 length: 16 amino acids. Per the germline V gene, CDR1 is SGHRS and CDR2 is YFSETQ. Written as DNA, the CDR3 is TGCGCCAGCAGCCTGCGCGGTTTGAGCTCCTACAATGAGCAGTTCTTC. The encoded protein is CASSLRGLSSYNEQFF.